This is a list of T cell receptor beta chains from one sample in a study of T cell responses to AZD1222 COVID-19 vaccine. TCRdb's copy holds only in-frame clones and misses some; the assay was immunoSEQ multiplex PCR. Among 130,000 to 150,000 clones, about 91% were seen once, and the ten largest hold 3% to 4%. The sequencing used peripheral blood, collected on day 0 of MenACWY control vaccination. All receptors derive from an adult in good health. The CDR3 runs from the conserved cysteine through the conserved F or W. A D gene is named only where the DNA matches it firmly. Some rows have no size entry. The others give once, few or many, or a class for an expanded clone.

>TRBV14|NA|TRBJ2-7|NA
TGTGCCAGCAGCCCGAGGGTAGGGGTCGAGCAGTACTTC
CASSPRVGVEQYF
>TRBV12-3/TRBV12-4|NA|TRBJ1-1|TRBD1
TGTGCCAGCAGTCGACAGGGTAACCCTGAAGCTTTCTTT
CASSRQGNPEAFF
>TRBV28|NA|TRBJ1-4|NA
TGTGCCAGCAGTTTGTTGGGATCTAATGAAAAACTGTTTTTT
CASSLLGSNEKLFF
>TRBV15|NA|TRBJ1-5|NA
TGTGCCACCAGCAGGGGTAACAGCAATCAGCCCCAGCATTTT
CATSRGNSNQPQHF
>TRBV11-2|NA|TRBJ2-1|NA
TGTGCCAGCAGCTTATGGGGGGCCCTAAGGGTTTGGTCCTACAATGAGCAGTTCTTC
CASSLWGALRVWSYNEQFF
>TRBV7-3|NA|TRBJ2-2|NA
TGTGCCAGCAGCTTAACGGGGGCGGCGAGCACCGGGGAGCTGTTTTTT
CASSLTGAASTGELFF
>TRBV6-2/TRBV6-3|NA|TRBJ1-1|TRBD1
TGTGCCAGCAGTTGGGACAGGGGTGACACTGAAGCTTTCTTT
CASSWDRGDTEAFF
>TRBV3-1/TRBV3-2|NA|TRBJ1-2|TRBD1
TGTGCCAGCAGCCAAGAAGGGACAGTTTATGGCTACACCTTC
CASSQEGTVYGYTF
>TRBV11-3|NA|TRBJ1-1|NA
TGTGCCAGCAGCCAAGGGGCGGGCCCCGAAGCTTTCTTT
CASSQGAGPEAFF
>TRBV5-1|NA|TRBJ1-1|NA
TGCGCCAGCAGCTTGGAGTCCAGGAACACTGAAGCTTTCTTT
CASSLESRNTEAFF
>TRBV9|NA|TRBJ1-6|TRBD1
TGTGCCAGCAGCGGAAGACAGGGCTCTGGTTCACCCCTCCACTTT
CASSGRQGSGSPLHF
>TRBV28|NA|TRBJ2-2|TRBD2
TGTGCCAGCAGCTCAGCCGCGGGAGGCCCGAGCACCGGGGAGCTGTTTTTT
CASSSAAGGPSTGELFF
>TRBV7-2|NA|TRBJ2-1|NA
TGTGCCAGCAGCTTAGGGGCGGGCTCCTACAATGAGCAGTTCTTC
CASSLGAGSYNEQFF
>TRBV5-8|NA|TRBJ2-1|TRBD2
TGTGCCAGCAGTCTAGCGGGGCGCTCCTACAATGAGCAGTTCTTC
CASSLAGRSYNEQFF
>TRBV18|NA|TRBJ1-4|NA
TGTGCCAGCTCACCAAACCATAAGTTTGGAAAACTGTTTTTT
CASSPNHKFGKLFF
>TRBV4-1|NA|TRBJ2-1|TRBD2
TGCGCCAGCAGGCGACTAGCGGGTCTGTACAATGAGCAGTTCTTC
CASRRLAGLYNEQFF
>TRBV19|NA|TRBJ1-2|TRBD1
TGTGCCAGTGCCAAGGGGGCTAGTAGCTATGGCTACACCTTC
CASAKGASSYGYTF
>TRBV5-1|NA|TRBJ1-1|NA
TGCGCCAGCAGCCTAACTGTCGGGGGGAACACTGAAGCTTTCTTT
CASSLTVGGNTEAFF
>TRBV2|NA|TRBJ2-6|NA
TGTGCCAGCGGGTCTGGGGCCAACGTCCTGACTTTC
CASGSGANVLTF
>TRBV5-1|NA|TRBJ1-1|NA
TGCGCCAGCAGCTCTTCTGGACAGATGAACGCTGAAGCTTTCTTT
CASSSSGQMNAEAFF
>TRBV27|NA|TRBJ1-1|NA
TGTGCCAGCAGCCCTGGGACGGCGGTCACTGAAGCTTTCTTT
CASSPGTAVTEAFF
>TRBV27|NA|TRBJ2-7|NA
TGTGCCAGCAGTTTATCCCCCCCGGGGGCGTACGAGCAGTACTTC
CASSLSPPGAYEQYF
>TRBV6-2/TRBV6-3|NA|TRBJ2-3|TRBD1
TGTGCCAGCAGTCGACGGGACAGGGGCCACCCAGATACGCAGTATTTT
CASSRRDRGHPDTQYF
>TRBV5-6|NA|TRBJ1-5|NA
TGTGCCAGCAGCATAACCGACCAGCCCCAGCATTTT
CASSITDQPQHF
>TRBV6-6|NA|TRBJ1-2|NA
TGTGCCAGCAGTCACCAGACATCTAACTATGGCTACACCTTC
CASSHQTSNYGYTF
>TRBV6-6|NA|TRBJ2-4|NA
TGTGCCAGCAGCCCGGACCGAATCAAAAACATTCAGTACTTC
CASSPDRIKNIQYF
>TRBV19|NA|TRBJ2-7|NA
TGTGCCAGTAGTATGTTATTTAAACTTGGGGAGCAGTACTTC
CASSMLFKLGEQYF
>TRBV9|NA|TRBJ2-7|NA
TGTGCCAGCGGCTCTCCCTACGAGCAGTACTTC
CASGSPYEQYF
>TRBV4-3|NA|TRBJ2-7|NA
TGCGCCAGCAGCCATGATATCCAGTACGAGCAGTACTTC
CASSHDIQYEQYF
>TRBV6-5|NA|TRBJ2-7|NA
TGTGCCAGCAGTAGATCGACAGGCTCACCCTACGAGCAGTACTTC
CASSRSTGSPYEQYF
>TRBV29-1|NA|TRBJ2-1|TRBD2
TGCAGCGTCACTGGACTAGGCAATGAGCAGTTCTTC
CSVTGLGNEQFF
>TRBV4-3|NA|TRBJ2-5|NA
TGCGCCAGCAGCCAAAGCTTGGGGGACCAAGAGACCCAGTACTTC
CASSQSLGDQETQYF
>TRBV7-9|NA|TRBJ1-1|NA
TGTGCCAGCAGCTTAGGGCCCCCCGGAGCTTTCTTT
CASSLGPPGAFF
>TRBV6-5|NA|TRBJ2-1|NA
TGTGCCAGCAATCACCAGGGGGGCGATGAGCAGTTCTTC
CASNHQGGDEQFF
>TRBV6-6|NA|TRBJ2-5|NA
TGTGCCAGCAGTTGGTCGGGACCTCAAGAGACCCAGTACTTC
CASSWSGPQETQYF
>TRBV11-3|NA|TRBJ2-2|NA
TGTGCCAGCAGCACTGGGCAGATAAACACCGGGGAGCTGTTTTTT
CASSTGQINTGELFF
>TRBV7-2|NA|TRBJ2-1|TRBD2
TGTGCCAGCAGCTACGGGGGGGGAGGCTACAATGAGCAGTTCTTC
CASSYGGGGYNEQFF
>TRBV7-2|NA|TRBJ2-3|NA
TGTGCCAGCAGCTTAGTGGGGGCAAGGACAGATACGCAGTATTTT
CASSLVGARTDTQYF
>TRBV5-1|NA|TRBJ1-2|NA
TGCGCCAGCAGCTTGGGAGGGAACGGCTACACCTTC
CASSLGGNGYTF
>TRBV4-2|NA|TRBJ1-2|NA
TGTGCCAGCAGCCAAGAGATTCACAGTGCCCGAGGCTACACCTTC
CASSQEIHSARGYTF
>TRBV19|NA|TRBJ1-2|TRBD1
TGTGCCAGTAGACGGACAGGGGAGGGTCATGGCTACACCTTC
CASRRTGEGHGYTF
>TRBV13|NA|TRBJ1-4|NA
TGTGCCAGCAGCTTTCGGGGGCGCGGTAATGAAAAACTGTTTTTT
CASSFRGRGNEKLFF
>TRBV7-2|NA|TRBJ2-1|TRBD2
TGTGCCAGCAGCTTACGTAGCGGGAGGGGTGAGCAGTTCTTC
CASSLRSGRGEQFF
>TRBV3-1/TRBV3-2|NA|TRBJ2-3|NA
TGTGCCAGCAGCCAAGCGTGGGGGGTGACCACAGATACGCAGTATTTT
CASSQAWGVTTDTQYF
>TRBV27|few|TRBJ2-7|NA
TGTGCCAGCAGTTTAACAGCCTTCTACGAGCAGTACTTC
CASSLTAFYEQYF
>TRBV19|NA|TRBJ1-1|TRBD1
TGTGCCAGTATGAGGGACAGCAACACTGAAGCTTTCTTT
CASMRDSNTEAFF
>TRBV2|NA|TRBJ2-5|TRBD1
TGTGCCAGCAGTAGGGGGCAGGGCCGGGAGACCCAGTACTTC
CASSRGQGRETQYF
>TRBV7-9|NA|TRBJ1-4|NA
TGTGCCAGCAGCTTAGTGATTGCAACTAATGAAAAACTGTTTTTT
CASSLVIATNEKLFF
>TRBV27|NA|TRBJ2-7|TRBD1
TGTGCCAGCAGTTTAAGTAGGACAGGGGGATACTACGAGCAGTACTTC
CASSLSRTGGYYEQYF
>TRBV5-1|few|TRBJ2-7|NA
TGCGCCAGCAGATTCTACACCTCCTACGAGCAGTACTTC
CASRFYTSYEQYF
>TRBV7-2|NA|TRBJ2-7|NA
TGTGCCAGCAGCTCCCTTTCCGGGAGTCCCAACGAGCAGTACTTC
CASSSLSGSPNEQYF
>TRBV7-6|NA|TRBJ1-1|NA
TGTGCCAGCAGCTTAGGGGTTTCGGAAGACACTGAAGCTTTCTTT
CASSLGVSEDTEAFF
>TRBV5-4|NA|TRBJ1-6|NA
TGTGCCAGCAGCGTAGAGAATAATTCACCCCTCCACTTT
CASSVENNSPLHF
>TRBV19|NA|TRBJ2-6|NA
TGTGCCAGTAGTATTGGGGCTGGGGCCAACGTCCTGACTTTC
CASSIGAGANVLTF
>TRBV6-2/TRBV6-3|NA|TRBJ2-5|NA
TGTGCCAGCAGTTCGTGGTCCGCGGAGACCCAGTACTTC
CASSSWSAETQYF
>TRBV19|NA|TRBJ1-6|NA
TGTGCCAGTAGTGTCTGGATGCAGAATTCACCCCTCCACTTT
CASSVWMQNSPLHF
>TRBV15|NA|TRBJ1-4|NA
TGTGCCACCAGCAGAGATCGGGGGCAGGGTGAAAAACTGTTTTTT
CATSRDRGQGEKLFF
>TRBV4-3|once|TRBJ2-3|NA
TGCGCCAGCAGCCAAGAACTAGGCACAGATACGCAGTATTTT
CASSQELGTDTQYF
>TRBV24-1|NA|TRBJ1-2|NA
TGTGCCACCAGTGACACCTCGGCGCAGACCTTCTATGGCTACACCTTC
CATSDTSAQTFYGYTF